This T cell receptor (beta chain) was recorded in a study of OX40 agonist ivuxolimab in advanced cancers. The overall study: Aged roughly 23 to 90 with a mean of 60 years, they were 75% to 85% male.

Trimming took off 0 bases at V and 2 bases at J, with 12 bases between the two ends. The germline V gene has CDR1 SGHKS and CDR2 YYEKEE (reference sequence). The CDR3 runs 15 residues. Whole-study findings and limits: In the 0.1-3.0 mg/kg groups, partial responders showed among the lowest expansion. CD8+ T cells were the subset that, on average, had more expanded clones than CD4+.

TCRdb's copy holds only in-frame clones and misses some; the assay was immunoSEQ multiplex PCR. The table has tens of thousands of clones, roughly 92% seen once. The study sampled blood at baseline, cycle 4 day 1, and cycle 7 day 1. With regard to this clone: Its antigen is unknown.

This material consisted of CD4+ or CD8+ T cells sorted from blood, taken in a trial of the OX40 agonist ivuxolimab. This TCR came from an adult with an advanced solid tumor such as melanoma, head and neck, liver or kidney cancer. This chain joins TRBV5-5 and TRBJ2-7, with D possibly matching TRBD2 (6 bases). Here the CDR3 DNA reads TGTGCCAGCAGCTTGGCGGGCGGGGACCCCTACGAGCAGTACTTC. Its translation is CASSLAGGDPYEQYF.